This T cell receptor (beta chain) stems from a study of CD8+ T cells in alopecia areata. RNA extraction was followed by reverse transcription into cDNA, which acted as the sequencing template. This table comes from immunoSEQ multiplex PCR, and its TCRdb copy is limited to in-frame clones, with some not included. Of about 110,000 clones detected, roughly 55% appear once; the ten largest clones hold 12%. Treatment: oral pan-JAK inhibitor, 5-10 mg twice daily. This TCR derives from a human donor with alopecia areata. The specimen was CD8+ T cells sorted from blood, collected at week 24, from a patient treated with tofacitinib.

The CDR3 region has the DNA TGTGCCAGCTCCTCAGGGGAGTCCTACGAGCAGTACTTC. Its translation: CASSSGESYEQYF. The J gene is TRBJ2-7, the V gene TRBV6-5; D may be TRBD1 (6 bases). The germline V and J ends were trimmed by 8 bases and 1 base, with 12 bases remaining between them. This CDR3 comprises 13 residues. From germline, CDR1 is MNHEY and CDR2 SVGAGI.